This TCR beta chain was sequenced for a study of cytomegalovirus exposure and HLA in healthy donors. Study observations and caveats: Most CMV-associated TCR beta chains appeared HLA-restricted in a later analysis.

Note on this clone: As yet, its antigen is unknown.

The PCR ran on 60 Vbeta and 13 Jbeta primers. Original data processing: An analysis that came later counted roughly 87 million unique TCR beta chains, 10 million to 11 million shared. Method: immunoSEQ multiplex PCR; TCRdb's copy keeps in-frame clones and lacks some. That table gives V, J and clone size, and the DNA gave D and trimming. The sample carries around 150,000 clones, roughly 80% recorded once. The length of the CDR3 is 14 residues. Trimming stripped 6 bases from V and 5 bases from J, with 16 bases between. Germline values: CDR1 MNHEY, CDR2 SMNVEV (reference sequence). This chain uses TRBV27 with TRBJ2-5; the D gene is possibly TRBD2 (5 bases). The sequencing input was PBMCs. This clonotype was sampled from a man aged 50 to 59 in good health and CMV-seropositive. The CDR3 is CASSPGVGTETQYF. The CDR3 nucleotides read TGTGCCAGCAGCCCCGGGGTAGGCACGGAGACCCAGTACTTC.